These T cell receptor beta chains were read from a single sample in a study of cytomegalovirus exposure and HLA in healthy donors. Profiling relied on immunoSEQ multiplex PCR, and the TCRdb table lists in-frame clones only, not all of them. The sample shows roughly 200,000 clones, 65% to 85% of them seen only once. The specimen was PBMCs. Receptors originate from a man in his sixties in good health and CMV-seronegative. Each CDR3 is given with its conserved first and last residue. Fields, in order: J gene, D gene, V gene, clone size, CDR3 protein, CDR3 DNA. A D gene is named only where the DNA matches it firmly. Rows give clone size only sometimes, using once, few, many, or a class for an expanded clone.

J gene: TRBJ2-3
D gene: NA
V gene: TRBV5-1
clone size: once
CDR3 protein: CASRSGLDTDTQYF
CDR3 DNA: TGCGCCAGCAGGAGCGGACTTGACACAGATACGCAGTATTTT

J gene: TRBJ1-2
D gene: NA
V gene: TRBV27
clone size: NA
CDR3 protein: CASSSPDRSAGYTF
CDR3 DNA: TGTGCCAGCAGTTCACCTGACAGATCCGCAGGCTACACCTTC

J gene: TRBJ1-1
D gene: NA
V gene: TRBV6-5
clone size: NA
CDR3 protein: CASSFTPDDSTEAFF
CDR3 DNA: TGTGCCAGCAGTTTCACCCCCGATGACAGCACTGAAGCTTTCTTT

J gene: TRBJ2-7
D gene: NA
V gene: TRBV11-2
clone size: NA
CDR3 protein: CASSSAGQGDYEQYF
CDR3 DNA: TGTGCCAGCAGCTCGGCGGGGCAGGGAGACTACGAGCAGTACTTC

J gene: TRBJ2-4
D gene: NA
V gene: TRBV7-9
clone size: NA
CDR3 protein: CASSLVAGGRKNIQYF
CDR3 DNA: TGTGCCAGCAGCTTAGTGGCAGGGGGGAGAAAAAACATTCAGTACTTC

J gene: TRBJ2-1
D gene: NA
V gene: TRBV7-9
clone size: NA
CDR3 protein: CASSSDYAKGNEQFF
CDR3 DNA: TGTGCCAGCAGCTCGGACTATGCTAAGGGCAATGAGCAGTTCTTC

J gene: TRBJ2-5
D gene: TRBD2
V gene: TRBV5-1
clone size: NA
CDR3 protein: CASSFQTSGGQETQYF
CDR3 DNA: TGCGCCAGCAGCTTCCAGACTAGCGGGGGGCAAGAGACCCAGTACTTC

J gene: TRBJ2-1
D gene: NA
V gene: TRBV7-2
clone size: NA
CDR3 protein: CASSFRMREQFF
CDR3 DNA: TGTGCCAGCAGCTTCCGGATGAGGGAGCAGTTCTTC

J gene: TRBJ2-7
D gene: TRBD1
V gene: TRBV18
clone size: few
CDR3 protein: CASSAGRTGGSYEQYF
CDR3 DNA: TGTGCCAGCTCCGCGGGTCGGACAGGGGGTTCCTACGAGCAGTACTTC

J gene: TRBJ2-7
D gene: NA
V gene: TRBV5-8
clone size: NA
CDR3 protein: CASRDLAGKVAGEQYF
CDR3 DNA: TGTGCCAGCAGGGATTTGGCAGGAAAGGTGGCGGGGGAGCAGTACTTC

J gene: TRBJ2-2
D gene: NA
V gene: TRBV7-9
clone size: few
CDR3 protein: CASSLDGSSWSGELFF
CDR3 DNA: TGTGCCAGCAGCTTAGATGGGTCTAGTTGGTCCGGGGAGCTGTTTTTT

J gene: TRBJ2-6
D gene: NA
V gene: TRBV5-1
clone size: NA
CDR3 protein: CASSWRGSGANVLTF
CDR3 DNA: TGCGCCAGCAGCTGGCGGGGTTCTGGGGCCAACGTCCTGACTTTC

J gene: TRBJ1-4
D gene: TRBD1
V gene: TRBV5-1
clone size: NA
CDR3 protein: CASTRGGGDDEKLFF
CDR3 DNA: TGCGCCAGCACCCGAGGAGGGGGCGATGATGAAAAACTGTTTTTT

J gene: TRBJ2-5
D gene: NA
V gene: TRBV7-9
clone size: NA
CDR3 protein: CASSSYSKQETQYF
CDR3 DNA: TGTGCCAGCAGCTCCTACAGTAAACAAGAGACCCAGTACTTC

J gene: TRBJ1-1
D gene: TRBD1
V gene: TRBV2
clone size: NA
CDR3 protein: CASSVDRGVTEAFF
CDR3 DNA: TGTGCCAGCAGTGTCGACAGGGGGGTGACTGAAGCTTTCTTT

J gene: TRBJ2-3
D gene: TRBD1
V gene: TRBV4-1
clone size: once
CDR3 protein: CASSQDDRGLGDTQYF
CDR3 DNA: TGCGCCAGCAGCCAAGATGACAGGGGATTGGGGGATACGCAGTATTTT

J gene: TRBJ1-1
D gene: NA
V gene: TRBV5-5
clone size: NA
CDR3 protein: CASSLEVLRLSAEAFF
CDR3 DNA: TGTGCCAGCAGCTTGGAGGTTTTGAGACTTAGTGCTGAAGCTTTCTTT

J gene: TRBJ2-7
D gene: NA
V gene: TRBV7-8
clone size: NA
CDR3 protein: CASSSELAKEQYF
CDR3 DNA: TGTGCCAGCAGCTCAGAGCTAGCGAAGGAGCAGTACTTC

J gene: TRBJ2-1
D gene: NA
V gene: TRBV29-1
clone size: NA
CDR3 protein: CSAVGAARGGNEQFF
CDR3 DNA: TGCAGCGCTGTGGGGGCAGCCAGGGGCGGTAATGAGCAGTTCTTC

J gene: TRBJ1-1
D gene: TRBD1
V gene: TRBV19
clone size: once
CDR3 protein: CASSQGVNTEAFF
CDR3 DNA: TGTGCCAGTAGTCAGGGGGTAAACACTGAAGCTTTCTTT

J gene: TRBJ2-3
D gene: NA
V gene: TRBV18
clone size: NA
CDR3 protein: CASSALESSTDTQYF
CDR3 DNA: TGTGCCAGCTCGGCACTAGAGTCTAGCACAGATACGCAGTATTTT

J gene: TRBJ2-7
D gene: NA
V gene: TRBV2
clone size: NA
CDR3 protein: CASSVGGQDLAGLTYEQYF
CDR3 DNA: TGTGCCAGCAGTGTAGGGGGACAGGATCTAGCGGGGCTAACCTACGAGCAGTACTTC

J gene: TRBJ2-3
D gene: TRBD2
V gene: TRBV27
clone size: NA
CDR3 protein: CASSLLASGRATDTQYF
CDR3 DNA: TGTGCCAGCAGTTTATTGGCTAGCGGGAGGGCCACAGATACGCAGTATTTT

J gene: TRBJ1-1
D gene: TRBD1
V gene: TRBV29-1
clone size: once
CDR3 protein: CSVERQGMNTEAFF
CDR3 DNA: TGCAGCGTTGAAAGACAGGGCATGAACACTGAAGCTTTCTTT

J gene: TRBJ1-5
D gene: TRBD1
V gene: TRBV5-1
clone size: NA
CDR3 protein: CASSLTGDSNQPQHF
CDR3 DNA: TGCGCCAGCAGCTTGACAGGGGATAGCAATCAGCCCCAGCATTTT

J gene: TRBJ1-1
D gene: TRBD1
V gene: TRBV27
clone size: NA
CDR3 protein: CASTHLQGAWAEAFF
CDR3 DNA: TGTGCCAGCACTCACTTACAGGGGGCTTGGGCTGAAGCTTTCTTT

J gene: TRBJ1-1
D gene: NA
V gene: TRBV5-1
clone size: NA
CDR3 protein: CASSLAGTGTSTEAFF
CDR3 DNA: TGCGCCAGCAGCTTGGCCGGTACAGGGACGAGCACTGAAGCTTTCTTT

J gene: TRBJ1-2
D gene: TRBD1
V gene: TRBV28
clone size: NA
CDR3 protein: CASIGDRARGYPF
CDR3 DNA: TGTGCCAGCATCGGGGACAGGGCAAGAGGCTACCCCTTC

J gene: TRBJ1-2
D gene: NA
V gene: TRBV28
clone size: once
CDR3 protein: CASRTSLGAGGNYGYTF
CDR3 DNA: TGTGCCAGCAGGACTTCCCTGGGGGCAGGCGGGAACTATGGCTACACCTTC

J gene: TRBJ1-4
D gene: TRBD1
V gene: TRBV9
clone size: NA
CDR3 protein: CASSVARAGGEANEKLFF
CDR3 DNA: TGTGCCAGCAGCGTAGCTCGGGCAGGGGGCGAAGCTAATGAAAAACTGTTTTTT

J gene: TRBJ2-7
D gene: NA
V gene: TRBV7-9
clone size: NA
CDR3 protein: CSSSFPRGEQYF
CDR3 DNA: TGTTCCAGCAGCTTTCCCCGAGGGGAGCAGTACTTC

J gene: TRBJ2-2
D gene: NA
V gene: TRBV6-6
clone size: once
CDR3 protein: CASGGQPNTGELFF
CDR3 DNA: TGTGCCAGCGGCGGGCAGCCGAACACCGGGGAGCTGTTTTTT

J gene: TRBJ1-1
D gene: TRBD1
V gene: TRBV10-3
clone size: NA
CDR3 protein: CAIREDRWNTEAFF
CDR3 DNA: TGTGCCATCAGGGAGGACAGGTGGAACACTGAAGCTTTCTTT

J gene: TRBJ2-5
D gene: NA
V gene: TRBV7-9
clone size: NA
CDR3 protein: CASSSRGQETQYF
CDR3 DNA: TGTGCCAGCAGCTCGCGGGGACAAGAGACCCAGTACTTC

J gene: TRBJ2-3
D gene: TRBD2
V gene: TRBV6-5
clone size: NA
CDR3 protein: CASRLAGVGNTQYF
CDR3 DNA: TGTGCCAGCAGGCTAGCGGGGGTTGGGAATACGCAGTATTTT

J gene: TRBJ2-7
D gene: TRBD2
V gene: TRBV27
clone size: NA
CDR3 protein: CASSKGLAGAGEQYF
CDR3 DNA: TGTGCCAGCAGCAAGGGACTAGCGGGAGCGGGGGAGCAGTACTTC

J gene: TRBJ1-3
D gene: TRBD1
V gene: TRBV5-8
clone size: NA
CDR3 protein: CASSPAGQAISGNTIYF
CDR3 DNA: TGTGCCAGCAGCCCGGCGGGACAGGCGATCTCTGGAAACACCATATATTTT

J gene: TRBJ1-1
D gene: NA
V gene: TRBV10-3
clone size: NA
CDR3 protein: CAITIAGRGEAFF
CDR3 DNA: TGTGCCATCACCATCGCCGGTAGAGGTGAAGCTTTCTTT

J gene: TRBJ2-3
D gene: NA
V gene: TRBV7-2
clone size: NA
CDR3 protein: CASQRAGDTQYF
CDR3 DNA: TGTGCCAGCCAGAGGGCGGGAGATACGCAGTATTTT

J gene: TRBJ2-5
D gene: NA
V gene: TRBV5-1
clone size: NA
CDR3 protein: CASSLNGTKETQYF
CDR3 DNA: TGCGCCAGCAGCCTTAACGGAACTAAAGAGACCCAGTACTTC

J gene: TRBJ2-2
D gene: NA
V gene: TRBV19
clone size: NA
CDR3 protein: CASTAGGGTGELFF
CDR3 DNA: TGTGCCAGTACGGCTGGGGGCGGGACCGGGGAGCTGTTTTTT